Below, 19 T cell receptor beta chains from the same sample are listed, as sequenced in a study of shared clonotypes between healthy human individuals. Using immunoSEQ multiplex PCR, the repertoire was profiled, and TCRdb retains in-frame clones only, with some absent. The table shows over 2 million clones, with roughly 90% occurring only once. Source material: naive CD4+ T cells from PBMCs. The sample's subset: CD45RA+ positively selected. These receptors all come from a man aged 18-30 years in good health. Some clones in this sample may be carry-over from other donors' samples.

This chain uses TRBV7-8 with TRBJ2-2; 10 bases map to TRBD1. Germline V gives CDR1 SGHVS, CDR2 FQNEAQ. The CDR3 runs 17 residues. Germline trimming cut 0 bases from V and 6 bases from J; bases unmatched to any gene: 7. CDR3 bases: TGTGCCAGCAGCTTAGCGGTTTACGGACAGGGGGCCGGGGAGCTGTTTTTT. Translated, it gives CASSLAVYGQGAGELFF. Combining the CDR3 with reference TRBV7-8 and TRBJ2-2 gives the whole variable domain GAGVSQSPRYKVAKRGQDVALRCDPISGHVSLFWYQQALGQGPEFLTYFQNEAQLDKSGLPSDRFFAERPEGSVSTLKIQRTQQEDSAVYLCASSLAVYGQGAGELFFGEGSRLTVL.

The V and J genes are TRBV7-3 and TRBJ2-7, with 10 bases lining up with TRBD1. V lost 5 bases and J lost 6; bases outside the gene matches: 10. Germline V gives CDR1 SGHTA, CDR2 FQGTGA. The CDR3 extends over 15 amino acids. The CDR3 loop reads CASSPQGTGVGEQYF. The CDR3 nucleotides are TGTGCCAGCAGCCCCCAAGGGACAGGGGTTGGCGAGCAGTACTTC.

This rearrangement joins TRBV29-1 to TRBJ1-1; D is unclear. Trimming took off 7 bases at V and 1 base at J, with 13 bases between the two ends. Germline CDR1 and CDR2: SQVTM and ANQGSEA. The CDR3 is made up of 13 amino acids. The CDR3, as DNA: TGCAGCGCCGCGCAGGCGAGGAACACTGAAGCTTTCTTT. Its protein product is CSAAQARNTEAFF.

This clone was observed a single time. The chain recombines TRBV2 with TRBJ2-7; 7 nucleotides agree with TRBD2. Per the germline V gene, CDR1 is SNHLY and CDR2 is FYNNEI. V lost 1 base and J lost 0; bases outside the gene matches: 6. The CDR3 is 16 amino acids. The CDR3 region has the DNA TGTGCCAGCAGTGAAGGGGTAAGCGGGAACTCCTACGAGCAGTACTTC. It yields the protein CASSEGVSGNSYEQYF.

The sample holds one count of this clone. Other nucleotide sequences from this sample produce the same CDR3. This chain links TRBV5-1 with TRBJ1-4, with a weak D call TRBD1 (6 bases). Trimming pared 5 bases from V and 6 bases from J, leaving 14 bases between. Germline lookup yields CDR1 SGHRS and CDR2 YFSETQ. The CDR3 has 14 amino acids. The CDR3 protein is CASSLQGPDEKLFF. CDR3 nucleotides: TGCGCCAGCAGTTTACAGGGTCCGGATGAAAAACTGTTTTTT.

V gene TRBV5-1 combines with J gene TRBJ2-5; no clear D. V lost 1 base to trimming and J lost 0 bases, with 13 bases between them. Germline loops: CDR1 SGHRS, CDR2 YFSETQ. The CDR3 runs 16 residues. The CDR3 sequence: CASSLSLTPYQETQYF. CDR3 bases: TGCGCCAGCAGCTTGTCCCTAACACCGTACCAAGAGACCCAGTACTTC. Combining the CDR3 with reference TRBV5-1 and TRBJ2-5 gives the whole variable domain KAGVTQTPRYLIKTRGQQVTLSCSPISGHRSVSWYQQTPGQGLQFLFEYFSETQRNKGNFPGRFSGRQFSNSRSEMNVSTLELGDSALYLCASSLSLTPYQETQYFGPGTRLLVL.

V gene TRBV7-2 combines with J gene TRBJ2-7; D is tentatively TRBD1 or TRBD2 (5 bases each). Germline CDR1 SGHTA, CDR2 FQGNSA. V lost 2 bases, J lost 2 bases, and 10 bases lay in between. CDR3 size: 14 residues. CDR3 residues: CASSLFPGPYEQYF. The CDR3 region has the DNA TGTGCCAGCAGCTTATTCCCGGGGCCCTACGAGCAGTACTTC.

The chain uses TRBV4-1 and TRBJ1-2; TRBD1 matches 10 bases. The V gene end was trimmed by 3 bases and the J gene end by 3 bases; junction bases not matched to a gene: 1. The V gene's germline CDR1 is MGHRA and CDR2 YSYEKL. This CDR3 is built from 14 residues. CDR3 region: CASSHGTGDYGYTF. CDR3 DNA: TGCGCCAGCAGCCATGGGACAGGGGACTATGGCTACACCTTC.

This chain connects TRBV2 to TRBJ2-5, with D possibly being TRBD1 or TRBD2 (5 bases each). Germline values: CDR1 SNHLY, CDR2 FYNNEI. The CDR3 sequence is 12 residues long. V gave up 5 bases and J gave up 7 bases, with 11 bases separating them. CDR3 sequence (DNA): TGTGCCAGCAGTCTGGGGGTCGGGACCCAGTACTTC. It yields the protein CASSLGVGTQYF.

V and J are TRBV15 and TRBJ1-3; 8 bases fit TRBD1. Per the germline V gene, CDR1 is LNHNV and CDR2 is YYDKDF (reference sequence). V lost 3 bases and J lost 4; bases outside the gene matches: 5. This CDR3 is 15 amino acids long. CDR3 coding DNA: TGTGCCACCAGCAGGGACAGGGTAGGCGGAAACACCATATATTTT. Protein product: CATSRDRVGGNTIYF.

V usage is TRBV5-1 and J usage is TRBJ1-1; D is uncertain. Germline CDR1 is SGHRS and CDR2 is YFSETQ. The length of the CDR3 is 13 residues. V lost 4 bases, J lost 0 bases, and 7 bases lay in between. CDR3 sequence (DNA): TGCGCCAGCAGCCCTCAATTGAACACTGAAGCTTTCTTT. Translating gives CASSPQLNTEAFF.

The rearrangement links TRBV5-1 to TRBJ2-7; 7 bases align to TRBD1. Trimming at V came to 4 bases and at J to 7 bases, leaving 17 bases not matched to a gene. The CDR3 consists of 16 residues. Per the germline V gene, CDR1 is SGHRS and CDR2 is YFSETQ. The CDR3 sequence: CASSGPTGTISEEQYF. For the CDR3, the DNA is TGCGCCAGCAGCGGGCCGACAGGGACGATTTCGGAGGAGCAGTACTTC. Full variable domain (missing parts from reference TRBV5-1 and TRBJ2-7): KAGVTQTPRYLIKTRGQQVTLSCSPISGHRSVSWYQQTPGQGLQFLFEYFSETQRNKGNFPGRFSGRQFSNSRSEMNVSTLELGDSALYLCASSGPTGTISEEQYFGPGTRLTVT.

The chain combines TRBV2 with TRBJ1-1; D unclear. This CDR3 is built from 13 residues. Germline V gene sequence: CDR1 SNHLY, CDR2 FYNNEI. Between the trimmed V and J ends, which lost 6 bases and 2 bases, there was a span of 10 bases. In DNA form, the CDR3 reads TGTGCCAGCAGAGCCGAGAGAAACACTGAAGCTTTCTTT. This translates into CASRAERNTEAFF.

The rearrangement uses TRBV4-2 and TRBJ2-3; D gene ambiguous. The CDR3 has 15 amino acids. Germline-derived CDR1 and CDR2 are LGHNA and YNFKEQ. V was clipped by 1 base and J by 0 bases, with 8 bases between them. CDR3 sequence reads: CASSQVLSSTDTQYF. The CDR3 DNA reads as TGTGCCAGCAGCCAAGTCCTATCTAGCACAGATACGCAGTATTTT.

The chain couples TRBV6-1 to TRBJ1-5; TRBD1 is a possible D gene (5 bases). The V gene's germline CDR1 is MNHNS and CDR2 SASEGT. The CDR3 loop spans 12 amino acids. Trimming left V 7 bases short and J 6 bases short, with 10 bases between. The CDR3 loop is CASTQGGQPQHF. As DNA, the CDR3 is TGTGCCAGCACTCAGGGAGGTCAGCCCCAGCATTTT.

A note on this clone: The same CDR3 arises from other DNA sequences in this sample as well. This rearrangement joins TRBV28 to TRBJ2-7; D call uncertain. Trimming took 7 bases from V and 0 from J, leaving 7 bases between them. CDR1 and CDR2 from the germline V gene are MDHEN and SYDVKM. There are 12 residues in the CDR3. CDR3 sequence (DNA): TGTGCCAGCACCGGCAGCTCCTACGAGCAGTACTTC. It translates to CASTGSSYEQYF.

The chain uses TRBV11-2 and TRBJ2-7; 8 bases fit TRBD1. V shed 8 bases, J shed 5 bases, and the junction held 11 bases outside the gene matches. CDR1 and CDR2 from the germline V gene are SGHAT and FQNNGV. This CDR3 region has 14 residues. The CDR3 nucleotides are TGTGCCAGCTCCCGAGGGACAGGTAGCAACGAGCAGTACTTC. Translated: CASSRGTGSNEQYF.

V gene TRBV14 combines with J gene TRBJ2-1; D remains unclear. There are 15 residues in the CDR3. The V end was cut by 1 base, the J end by 5 bases, with 12 bases between. Germline assignment: CDR1 SGHDN and CDR2 FVKESK. In DNA, the CDR3 is TGTGCCAGCAGCCAAGGACTTCTGGCTAACAATGAGCAGTTCTTC. Amino acids: CASSQGLLANNEQFF.

This clone was detected once. The chain links TRBV27 to TRBJ1-5, with unresolved D. The germline V gene has CDR1 MNHEY and CDR2 SMNVEV (reference sequence). The ends were cut back, 6 bases at V and 7 bases at J, with 19 bases in the middle. This CDR3 has 15 amino acids. The CDR3 bases are TGTGCCAGCAGCCGTTACCCCTTATTGGCCCAGCCCCAGCATTTT. This translates into CASSRYPLLAQPQHF.